These 19 T cell receptor beta chains share one sample of origin, sequenced in a study of blood T cell repertoires in COVID-19. Only in-frame clones appear in the TCRdb table, and some are missing; sequencing was by immunoSEQ multiplex PCR. The table lists approximately 50,000 clones, around 79% of them singletons, with 35% to 55% in the top ten. The sequencing sample was made of peripheral blood. The receptors were sampled from a man aged 70 or older with active or convalescent COVID-19.

The chain recombines TRBV5-1 with TRBJ1-6, with 10 bases aligning to TRBD1. CDR3 length equals 14 residues. The V gene end was trimmed by 4 bases and the J gene end by 13 bases; junction bases not matched to a gene: 8. Germline V lookup: CDR1 SGHRS, CDR2 YFSETQ. Written as DNA, the CDR3 is TGCGCCAGCAGCGTGGGACAGGGGAAGGCGCCCCTCCACTTT. Translated, it gives CASSVGQGKAPLHF.

This clone was counted ten times or more. This chain's CDR3 is CASSIDPRGRAETQYF. The CDR3, as DNA: TGTGCCAGTAGTATAGATCCTCGCGGGAGGGCGGAGACCCAGTACTTC. The chain carries TRBV19 and TRBJ2-5; 9 bases fit TRBD2. V lost 0 bases to trimming and J lost 5 bases; unmatched junction nucleotides: 7. Germline V gene data show CDR1 as LNHDA and CDR2 as SQIVND (reference sequence). This CDR3 region has 16 residues.

This clone was observed a handful of times. The junction departs from germline at one end; a sequencing error may be responsible. J is TRBJ1-5 and V is TRBV10-3; D gene unclear. The CDR3 sequence is 15 residues long. Germline CDR1 and CDR2: ENHRY and SYGVKD. CDR3 amino acids: CAISESVISYQPQHF. The CDR3 nucleotides read TGTGCCATCAGTGAGTCCGTGATTAGCTATCAGCCCCAGCATTTT.

The chain has TRBV4-2 and TRBJ2-7, with 8 positions matching TRBD1. The CDR3 spans 18 residues. CDR1 and CDR2 from the germline V gene are LGHNA and YNFKEQ. V was clipped by 0 bases and J by 3 bases; unmatched bases: 13. This chain's CDR3 is CASSQEIPGGSDGYEQYF. The CDR3 nucleotides are TGTGCCAGCAGCCAAGAGATCCCAGGGGGCTCCGATGGCTACGAGCAGTACTTC.

This chain uses TRBV6-2 or TRBV6-3 with TRBJ2-5; D unclear. V lost 0 bases, J lost 10 bases, and 18 bases lay in between. This CDR3 has 15 residues. Germline lookup yields CDR1 MNHEY and CDR2 SVGEGT. The CDR3 nucleotides read TGTGCCAGCAGTTACTCGGCGACACGTGGCTACGACCAGTACTTC. Translated: CASSYSATRGYDQYF.

The chain is built from TRBV15 and TRBJ1-5, with a weak D call TRBD1 (5 bases). The CDR3 extends over 12 amino acids. From germline, CDR1 is LNHNV and CDR2 YYDKDF (reference sequence). Trimming shortened V by 4 bases and J by 7 bases, and 8 bases separated the two germline ends. The CDR3 DNA reads as TGTGCCACCAGCACACAGGCCCAGCCCCAGCATTTT. Residues: CATSTQAQPQHF.

CDR3 in amino acids: CASPQPTRPRGGFTDTQYF. The CDR3 nucleotides are TGCGCCAGTCCCCAACCCACGAGGCCGAGGGGGGGGTTCACAGATACGCAGTATTTT. The chain joins TRBV10-1 to TRBJ2-3; maybe TRBD2 (7 bases). Trimming left V 9 bases short and J 2 bases short, with 30 bases between. The germline V gene has CDR1 WNHNN and CDR2 SYGVQD (reference sequence). This CDR3 is 19 amino acids long.

The V call is TRBV5-1, the J call TRBJ2-2; TRBD1 aligns across 9 bases. The CDR3 consists of 15 residues. Germline CDR1 is SGHRS and CDR2 is YFSETQ. The V segment lost 4 bases and the J segment 8 bases; nucleotides outside the gene matches: 9. The chain's CDR3 is CASSGAGQGIGELFF. The CDR3 nucleotides read TGCGCCAGCAGCGGCGCTGGACAGGGGATTGGGGAGCTGTTTTTT.

J is TRBJ1-1 and V is TRBV3-1 (or the pseudogene TRBV3-2); D possibly corresponds to TRBD1 (5 bases). The V and J ends lost 4 bases and 2 bases respectively, with 14 bases between them. CDR1 and CDR2 (germline): LGHDT, YNNKEL (reference sequence). This CDR3 has 15 residues. CDR3 in amino acids: CASSRSAGANTEAFF. CDR3 coding DNA: TGTGCCAGCAGCCGATCCGCTGGGGCTAACACTGAAGCTTTCTTT.

This chain joins TRBV11-2 and TRBJ2-5; 8 bases are a match to TRBD2. With 5 bases clipped from V and 6 bases from J, the junction kept 23 bases outside the gene matches. CDR3 length: 19 residues. Germline assignment: CDR1 SGHAT and CDR2 FQNNGV. The CDR3 region is CASSQGRGMRGDERKTQYF. DNA for the CDR3: TGTGCCAGCAGCCAAGGGAGGGGGATGCGGGGGGACGAACGGAAGACCCAGTACTTC.

This clone turned up a few times. The chain is built from TRBV19 and TRBJ2-3; 7 nucleotides match TRBD2. Looked up from germline, CDR1 is LNHDA and CDR2 is SQIVND (reference sequence). The V and J ends lost 3 bases and 0 bases, in that order; junction bases with no gene match: 9. This CDR3 has 17 residues. In nucleotides, the CDR3 is TGTGCCAGTAGTATCCCCCCCCTAGCGGCTAGCACAGATACGCAGTATTTT. This translates into CASSIPPLAASTDTQYF.

The genes are TRBV19 and TRBJ1-1; D is unclear. Trimming pared 5 bases from V and 3 bases from J, leaving 22 bases between. The CDR3 runs to 17 residues. Germline-derived CDR1 and CDR2 are LNHDA and SQIVND (reference sequence). CDR3 region: CASSVRIVVRRYTEAFF. DNA of the CDR3: TGTGCCAGTAGTGTACGTATAGTCGTACGGCGGTACACTGAAGCTTTCTTT.

This clone has only one observation. The chain carries TRBV30 and TRBJ2-3; D is uncertain. V shed 1 base and J shed 6 bases, with 8 bases lying between them. This CDR3 is built from 12 residues. Germline CDR1 reads GTSNPN; CDR2 reads SVGIG (reference sequence). The CDR3 bases are TGTGCCTGGAGTGGGTACGGGGATACGCAGTATTTT. Protein: CAWSGYGDTQYF.

The chain links TRBV18 to TRBJ2-5; a weak D match, TRBD2 (6 bases). Trimming removed 7 bases from V and 2 bases from J, with 11 bases in between. CDR3 length: 13 amino acids. Per germline, CDR1 KGHSH and CDR2 LQKENI. DNA for the CDR3: TGTGCCAGCTGCCCGGGACTTCAAGAGACCCAGTACTTC. This codes for CASCPGLQETQYF.

V and J are TRBV18 and TRBJ1-4; D is possibly TRBD1 (6 bases). The V end was cut by 3 bases, the J end by 5 bases, with 10 bases between. Germline lookup yields CDR1 KGHSH and CDR2 LQKENI. CDR3 length: 14 amino acids. The CDR3 nucleotides are TGTGCCAGCTCACCCCAGGGGAGAAATGAAAAACTGTTTTTT. Protein product: CASSPQGRNEKLFF. The whole variable domain, filled in from reference TRBV18 and TRBJ1-4, reads NAGVMQNPRHLVRRRGQEARLRCSPMKGHSHVYWYRQLPEEGLKFMVYLQKENIIDESGMPKERFSAEFPKEGPSILRIQQVVRGDSAAYFCASSPQGRNEKLFFGSGTQLSVL.

In this sample, this clone turned up once. This rearrangement joins TRBV30 to TRBJ2-7, with 10 bases lining up with TRBD2. Germline CDR1 reads GTSNPN; CDR2 reads SVGIG (reference sequence). V gave up 2 bases and J gave up 0 bases; unmatched junction bases: 16. CDR3 length equals 19 residues. CDR3 residues: CAWSTWGLAGDHSSYEQYF. As DNA, the CDR3 is TGTGCCTGGAGTACCTGGGGGCTAGCGGGGGACCATAGCTCCTACGAGCAGTACTTC.

This chain uses TRBV2 with TRBJ1-2, with D hard to call. V dropped 5 bases and J dropped 2 bases, with 6 bases sitting between them. Germline V gene sequence: CDR1 SNHLY, CDR2 FYNNEI. CDR3 size: 12 residues. CDR3 coding DNA: TGTGCCAGCAGTATCCTGAACTATGGCTACACCTTC. This translates into CASSILNYGYTF.

V is TRBV12-5 and J is TRBJ1-1; tentatively, D is TRBD1 (5 bases). In germline, CDR1 is LGHNT, CDR2 FRNRAP. V was clipped by 11 bases and J by 3 bases, with 7 bases between them. The CDR3 is 10 residues long. The CDR3 protein is CAGGDTEAFF. CDR3 bases: TGTGCTGGGGGGGACACTGAAGCTTTCTTT.

The J gene is TRBJ1-4, the V gene TRBV30; a weak D match, TRBD1 (5 bases). The germline V and J ends were trimmed by 3 bases and 7 bases, with 18 bases remaining between them. The CDR3 has 15 amino acids. Germline assignment: CDR1 GTSNPN and CDR2 SVGIG (reference sequence). The CDR3 DNA sequence: TGTGCCTGGAGGCGAATTACAGGTGGCCGTGAAAAACTGTTTTTT. This encodes CAWRRITGGREKLFF.